This paragraph reports one TCR beta chain. Its target is unknown. The entry originates in a study of T cells expressing NK-cell markers. Points from the study as a whole: Of the CD8+ T cell pool in six donors, roughly 1.0-8% was accounted for by dominant NKG2C+ clonotypes.

After re-calling the 5' RACE reads, TCRdb lists one entry per CDR3 protein, DNA absent. Its clone listing holds hundreds of thousands of distinct CDR3 sequences. The germline CDR1 and CDR2 sequences are KGHDR and SFDVKD. The CDR3 extends over 13 amino acids. The sequence came from a man aged 18 to 69 in good health. The chain joins TRBV24-1 to TRBJ2-5. The sequenced sample was blood T cells: a sorted CD56 or NKG2C T cell subset, CD4+ or CD8+ T cells, or bulk PBMC T cells (not recorded which). CDR3 loop: CATSDLYVETQYF.